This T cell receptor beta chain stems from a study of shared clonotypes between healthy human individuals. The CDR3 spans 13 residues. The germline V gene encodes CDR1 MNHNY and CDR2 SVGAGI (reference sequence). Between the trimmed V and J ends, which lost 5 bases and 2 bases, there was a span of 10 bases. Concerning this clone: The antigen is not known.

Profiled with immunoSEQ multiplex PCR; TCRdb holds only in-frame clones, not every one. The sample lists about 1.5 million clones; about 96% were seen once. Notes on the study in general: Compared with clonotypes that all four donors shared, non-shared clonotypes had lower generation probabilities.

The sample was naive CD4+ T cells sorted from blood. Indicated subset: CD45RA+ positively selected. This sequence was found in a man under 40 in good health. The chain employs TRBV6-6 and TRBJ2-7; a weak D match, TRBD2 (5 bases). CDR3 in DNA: TGTGCCAGCAGTCCCCGGGGAACCTACGAGCAGTACTTC. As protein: CASSPRGTYEQYF.